Listed below are T cell receptor beta chains from one sample, sequenced in a study of shared clonotypes between healthy human individuals. Sequencing used immunoSEQ multiplex PCR; TCRdb keeps in-frame clones, though not all of them. The table shows hundreds of thousands of clones, with about 74% occurring only once. Sequenced sample: memory CD4+ T cells sorted from blood. The receptor source for this set is a woman aged 25 to 39 in good health. The CDR3 runs from the conserved cysteine through the conserved F or W. D genes are given only for firm matches. Part of the rows lack a size; the others show once, few, many or a class for expanded clones.

j_call,clone_size,d_call,v_call,cdr3_length,cdr3_nt,cdr3_aa
TRBJ2-7,NA,NA,TRBV7-8,15,TGTGCCAGCAGAGGACTGCGGGGGCTGCCTTACGAGCAGTACTTC,CASRGLRGLPYEQYF
TRBJ2-2,NA,NA,TRBV18,15,TGTGCCAGCTCACCAGGGGCGGCCAAGAACGGGGAGCTGTTTTTT,CASSPGAAKNGELFF
TRBJ1-1,NA,NA,TRBV25-1,14,TGTGCCAGCAGTGCGGACATCGCCTACACTGAAGCTTTCTTT,CASSADIAYTEAFF
TRBJ2-1,NA,NA,TRBV12-5,17,TGTGCTAGTGGTTTGGTAAGAGGGCGGGGAAATTACAATGAGCAGTTCTTC,CASGLVRGRGNYNEQFF
TRBJ2-2,few,TRBD2,TRBV7-3,18,TGTGCCAGCAGCTCCACTATCGGACTAGCGGACTTCACCGGGGAGCTGTTTTTT,CASSSTIGLADFTGELFF
TRBJ2-5,NA,TRBD2,TRBV27,20,TGTGCCAGCAGTTTATCGGGAACTAGCGGGAGGATACCGTACCAAGAGACCCAGTACTTC,CASSLSGTSGRIPYQETQYF
TRBJ1-4,NA,NA,TRBV28,17,TGTGCCACCCGTGGGACTCTAGGGGCAGGGGCTAATGAAAAACTGTTTTTT,CATRGTLGAGANEKLFF
TRBJ2-7,NA,TRBD1,TRBV6-6,13,TGTGCCAGCAGTTATCTGGGACAGGGCGAGCAGTACTTC,CASSYLGQGEQYF
TRBJ1-3,many,NA,TRBV28,15,TGTGCCAGCAGTTCCGGGGGCAGCTCTGGAAACACCATATATTTT,CASSSGGSSGNTIYF
TRBJ2-5,few,TRBD1,TRBV6-5,14,TGTGCCAGCAGAGTGGGACAGGGCCAAGAGACCCAGTACTTC,CASRVGQGQETQYF
TRBJ1-3,NA,NA,TRBV7-2,14,TGTGCCAGCAGCTTATGGGGCTCTGGAAACACCATATATTTT,CASSLWGSGNTIYF
TRBJ2-5,NA,TRBD2,TRBV30,14,TGTGCCTGGAGTCTGGGACTAGCCCAAGAGACCCAGTACTTC,CAWSLGLAQETQYF
TRBJ1-5,NA,NA,TRBV6-1,17,TGTGCCAGCAGTGATCCGGGAGGACGGGGAGGCAATCAGCCCCAGCATTTT,CASSDPGGRGGNQPQHF
TRBJ1-2,NA,NA,TRBV18,13,TGTGCCAGCTCACCCGCTAAGGACCGAGGCTACACCTTC,CASSPAKDRGYTF
TRBJ2-7,NA,NA,TRBV4-1,15,TGCGCCAGCAGCCCTCGGGGTAGCGGCTACTACGAGCAGTACTTC,CASSPRGSGYYEQYF
TRBJ2-5,once,TRBD1,TRBV30,13,TGTGCCTGGAGTGGGACAGGGAAAGAGACCCAGTACTTC,CAWSGTGKETQYF
TRBJ2-7,NA,NA,TRBV5-3,16,TGTGCCAGAAGCTTGGAGGAAGGATTCAGGCCCCCCAAGCAGTACTTC,CARSLEEGFRPPKQYF
TRBJ2-5,once,NA,TRBV2,12,TGTGCCAGCGGCGCGTCCCAAGAGACCCAGTACTTC,CASGASQETQYF
TRBJ1-2,NA,NA,TRBV4-1,13,TGCGCCAGCAGCCAAGGCCAGGGCTTTGGCTACACCTTC,CASSQGQGFGYTF
TRBJ1-1,NA,NA,TRBV7-9,11,TGTGCCAGCAGCCCCGGGGGGGGAGCTTTCTTT,CASSPGGGAFF
TRBJ2-1,NA,TRBD2,TRBV28,13,TGTGCCTTTACTAGCGGGAGAAACGGTGAGCAGTTCTTC,CAFTSGRNGEQFF
TRBJ1-2,NA,NA,TRBV6-5,12,TGTGCCAGCAGTGATTGGGGCGGTGGCTACACCTTC,CASSDWGGGYTF
TRBJ2-7,NA,NA,TRBV2,12,TGTGCCAGCAGTGGGTCCTCCTACGAGCAGTACTTC,CASSGSSYEQYF
TRBJ1-5,few,NA,TRBV5-1,14,TGCGCCAGCAGCTACGGGACGGAGAATCAGCCCCAGCATTTT,CASSYGTENQPQHF
TRBJ1-1,few,NA,TRBV11-2,13,TGTGCCAGCAGCCCGCAGCGGGACACTGAAGCTTTCTTT,CASSPQRDTEAFF
TRBJ1-2,once,TRBD1,TRBV6-5,14,TGTGCCAGCAGTACCACGGACAGGGACCCGAGCTACACCTTC,CASSTTDRDPSYTF
TRBJ2-2,NA,NA,TRBV25-1,15,TGTGCCAGCAGTGATCCAAGCGGGTACACCGGGGAGCTGTTTTTT,CASSDPSGYTGELFF
TRBJ2-5,NA,NA,TRBV7-9,15,TGTGCCAGCAGCTTATCTGTTCCCAGGCAAGAGACCCAGTACTTC,CASSLSVPRQETQYF